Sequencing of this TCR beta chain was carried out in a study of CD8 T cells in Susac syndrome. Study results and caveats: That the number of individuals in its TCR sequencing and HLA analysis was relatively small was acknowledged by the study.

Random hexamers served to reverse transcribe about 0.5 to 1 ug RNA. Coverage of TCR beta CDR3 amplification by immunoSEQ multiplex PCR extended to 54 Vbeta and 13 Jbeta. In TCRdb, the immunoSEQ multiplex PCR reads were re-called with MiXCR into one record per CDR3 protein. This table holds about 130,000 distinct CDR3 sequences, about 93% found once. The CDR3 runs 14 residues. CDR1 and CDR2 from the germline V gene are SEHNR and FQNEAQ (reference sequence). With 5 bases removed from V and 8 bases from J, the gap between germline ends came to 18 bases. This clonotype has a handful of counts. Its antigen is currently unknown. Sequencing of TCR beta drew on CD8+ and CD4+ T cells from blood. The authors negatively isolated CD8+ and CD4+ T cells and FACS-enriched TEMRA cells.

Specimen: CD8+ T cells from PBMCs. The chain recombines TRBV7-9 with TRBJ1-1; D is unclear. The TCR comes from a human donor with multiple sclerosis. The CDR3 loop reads CASSPSVSPGEAFF. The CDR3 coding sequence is TGTGCCAGCAGCCCCTCCGTGTCCCCGGGGGAAGCTTTCTTT.